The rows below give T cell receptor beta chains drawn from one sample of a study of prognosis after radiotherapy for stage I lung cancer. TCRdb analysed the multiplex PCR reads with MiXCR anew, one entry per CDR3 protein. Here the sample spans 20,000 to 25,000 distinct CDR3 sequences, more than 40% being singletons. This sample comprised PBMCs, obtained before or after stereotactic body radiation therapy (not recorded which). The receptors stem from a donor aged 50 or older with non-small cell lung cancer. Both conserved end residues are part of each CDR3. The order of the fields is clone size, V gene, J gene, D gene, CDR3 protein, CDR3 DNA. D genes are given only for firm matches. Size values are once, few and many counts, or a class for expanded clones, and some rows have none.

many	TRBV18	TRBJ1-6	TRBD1	CASSRPGTGENSPLHF	TGTGCCAGCTCACGACCAGGGACAGGGGAAAATTCACCCCTCCACTTT
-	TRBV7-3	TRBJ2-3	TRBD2	CASSLDYGGATDTQYF	TGTGCCAGCAGCCTAGATTACGGGGGGGCCACAGATACGCAGTATTTT
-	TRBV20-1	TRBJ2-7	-	CSVEKRDYEQYF	TGCAGTGTGGAGAAGCGAGACTACGAGCAGTACTTC
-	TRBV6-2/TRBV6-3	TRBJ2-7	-	CASSHKGVNEQYF	TGTGCCAGCAGTCACAAGGGGGTCAACGAGCAGTACTTC
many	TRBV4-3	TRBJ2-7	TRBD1	CASSQLPPTEDRGYEQYF	TGCGCCAGCAGCCAATTGCCCCCTACCGAGGACAGGGGCTACGAGCAGTACTTC
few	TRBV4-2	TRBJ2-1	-	CASSPRGAHPNNEQFF	TGTGCCAGCAGCCCCCGGGGGGCCCACCCTAACAATGAGCAGTTCTTC
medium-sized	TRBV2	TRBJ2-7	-	CASSEGWTYEQYF	TGTGCCAGCAGTGAAGGTTGGACCTACGAGCAGTACTTC
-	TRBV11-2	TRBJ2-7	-	CASSIRDTVTYEQYF	TGTGCCAGCAGCATAAGGGACACGGTAACCTACGAGCAGTACTTC
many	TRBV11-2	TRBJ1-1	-	CASSLVSGNEAFF	TGTGCCAGCAGCTTAGTTTCCGGTAATGAAGCTTTCTTT
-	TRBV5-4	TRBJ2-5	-	CASRDGQSKRETQYF	TGTGCCAGCAGGGACGGACAGAGTAAGAGAGAGACCCAGTACTTC
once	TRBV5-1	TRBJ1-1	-	CASISDGGAGFEAFF	TGCGCCAGCATCTCCGATGGGGGCGCCGGCTTTGAAGCTTTCTTT
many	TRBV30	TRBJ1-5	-	CAWETGMGQPQHF	TGTGCCTGGGAAACAGGGATGGGTCAGCCCCAGCATTTT
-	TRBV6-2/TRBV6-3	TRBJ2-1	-	CASSDRVRGIYEQFF	TGTGCCAGCAGTGACCGGGTTCGGGGCATCTATGAGCAGTTCTTC
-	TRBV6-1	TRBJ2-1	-	CASSFIRLSPSYNEQFF	TGTGCCAGCAGTTTCATCAGACTGTCCCCCTCCTACAATGAGCAGTTCTTC
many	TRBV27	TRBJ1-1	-	CASSQPRGEGTEAFF	TGTGCCAGCAGTCAGCCGCGGGGTGAGGGGACTGAAGCTTTCTTT
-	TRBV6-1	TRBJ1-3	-	CANIPAGFDSSGNTIYF	TGTGCCAACATTCCAGCGGGTTTCGACAGCTCTGGAAACACCATATATTTT
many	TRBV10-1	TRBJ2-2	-	CASRTPPGQAVAGELFF	TGCGCCAGCAGGACCCCGCCCGGTCAAGCAGTAGCCGGGGAGCTGTTTTTT
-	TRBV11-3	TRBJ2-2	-	CASSLDPDPTGELFF	TGTGCCAGCAGCTTAGACCCCGACCCTACCGGGGAGCTGTTTTTT
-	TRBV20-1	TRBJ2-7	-	CSARDRQPLYEQHF	TGCAGTGCTAGAGATCGACAGCCACTCTACGAGCAGCACTTC
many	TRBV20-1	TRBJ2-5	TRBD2	CSARGSGLAGAYLETQYF	TGCAGTGCTAGAGGGAGTGGACTAGCGGGAGCCTACTTAGAGACCCAGTACTTC
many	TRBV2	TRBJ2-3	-	CASSDRGDTQYF	TGTGCCAGCAGTGACAGGGGCGATACGCAGTATTTT
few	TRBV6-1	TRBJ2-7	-	CASSEQGTKGYEQYF	TGTGCCAGCAGTGAGCAGGGGACTAAAGGTTACGAGCAGTACTTC
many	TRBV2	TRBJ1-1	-	CASNPLSGNTEAFF	TGTGCCAGCAACCCGTTGTCTGGGAATACTGAAGCTTTCTTT
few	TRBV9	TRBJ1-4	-	CASSRDGSNEKLFF	TGTGCCAGCAGCCGAGACGGAAGTAATGAAAAACTGTTTTTT
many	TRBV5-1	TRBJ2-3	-	CASSLAGNGDTQYF	TGCGCCAGCAGCTTGGCAGGAAATGGAGATACGCAGTATTTT
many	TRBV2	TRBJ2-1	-	CASRAFEGGTYNEQFF	TGTGCCAGCAGGGCGTTCGAAGGGGGTACCTACAATGAGCAGTTCTTC
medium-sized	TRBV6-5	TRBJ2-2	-	CASSYSGVTGELFF	TGTGCCAGCAGTTACTCCGGGGTCACCGGGGAGCTGTTTTTT
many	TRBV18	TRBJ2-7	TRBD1	CASSPRQGSYEQYF	TGTGCCAGCTCACCTCGACAGGGGTCCTACGAGCAGTACTTC
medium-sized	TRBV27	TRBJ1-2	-	CASSTTGNYGYTF	TGTGCCAGCAGCACAACAGGGAACTATGGCTACACCTTC
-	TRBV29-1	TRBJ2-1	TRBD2	CSVDWTSGSNGQFF	TGCAGCGTCGACTGGACTAGCGGGAGTAATGGGCAGTTCTTC
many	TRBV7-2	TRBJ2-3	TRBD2	CASSLFFGGFLGTDTQYF	TGTGCCAGCAGCTTATTTTTCGGGGGGTTCCTCGGCACAGATACGCAGTATTTT
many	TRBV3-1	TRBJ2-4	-	CASSLRGATNIQYF	TGTGCCAGCAGCCTCAGGGGCGCGACAAACATTCAGTACTTC
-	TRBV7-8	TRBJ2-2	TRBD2	CASSLAGDTGELFF	TGTGCCAGCAGTCTAGCGGGAGACACCGGGGAGCTGTTTTTT
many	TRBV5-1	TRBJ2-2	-	CASSLRTNTGELFF	TGCGCCAGCAGCTTACGGACGAACACCGGGGAGCTGTTTTTT
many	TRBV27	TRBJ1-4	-	CASSLAMTGEKLFF	TGTGCCAGCAGTTTGGCCATGACAGGTGAAAAACTGTTTTTT
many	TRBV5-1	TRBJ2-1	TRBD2	CASSRYGTSGEYNEQFF	TGCGCCAGCAGCAGGTATGGTACTAGCGGGGAATACAATGAGCAGTTCTTC
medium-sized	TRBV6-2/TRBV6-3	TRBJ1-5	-	CASSYSTVQPQHF	TGTGCCAGCAGTTACTCGACCGTCCAGCCCCAGCATTTT